Listed below are T cell receptor beta chains from one sample, sequenced in a study of cytomegalovirus exposure and HLA in healthy donors. TCRdb's table, derived via immunoSEQ multiplex PCR, lists solely in-frame clones and lacks some. In the table there are around 120,000 clones, roughly 82% of which are singletons. Sequenced sample: PBMCs. These receptors all stem from a boy under 18 in good health and CMV-seronegative. Each CDR3 is given with its conserved first and last residue. D genes are given only for firm matches. The size entry is marked missing in some rows and otherwise reads once, few, many or a size class.

D: -; V: TRBV27; J: TRBJ1-5; length: 13; size: -; DNA: TGTGCCAGCAGTTCTGGGCTCATCCAGCCCCAGCATTTT; CDR3: CASSSGLIQPQHF
D: -; V: TRBV7-6; J: TRBJ2-7; length: 14; size: -; DNA: TGTGCCAGCAGCCCGACCGGGGTAACCTACGAGCAGTACTTC; CDR3: CASSPTGVTYEQYF
D: TRBD2; V: TRBV4-3; J: TRBJ2-3; length: 17; size: -; DNA: TGCGCCAGCAGCCCCACACTAGCGGGAGTGAACACAGATACGCAGTATTTT; CDR3: CASSPTLAGVNTDTQYF
D: TRBD1; V: TRBV27; J: TRBJ2-7; length: 17; size: -; DNA: TGTGCCAGCAGCTACAAAAACCGACAGGGGAACTCCTACGAGCAGTACTTC; CDR3: CASSYKNRQGNSYEQYF
D: -; V: TRBV4-1; J: TRBJ2-7; length: 14; size: -; DNA: TGCGCCAGCAGCCAAACTCTAGCGATCGGCGAGCAGTACTTC; CDR3: CASSQTLAIGEQYF
D: -; V: TRBV15; J: TRBJ2-6; length: 18; size: -; DNA: TGTGCCACCAGCAGAGATCCGCAGGGGATCTCTGGGGCCAACGTCCTGACTTTC; CDR3: CATSRDPQGISGANVLTF
D: -; V: TRBV30; J: TRBJ2-7; length: 15; size: -; DNA: TGTGCCTGGAGTGGGGGGGGCCAAGGCCCCGACGAGCAGTACTTC; CDR3: CAWSGGGQGPDEQYF
D: TRBD2; V: TRBV29-1; J: TRBJ2-7; length: 13; size: -; DNA: TGCAGCGTTGCGGGAGGAATCACCTACGAGCAGTACTTC; CDR3: CSVAGGITYEQYF
D: -; V: TRBV25-1; J: TRBJ2-1; length: 16; size: -; DNA: TGTGCCAGCAGTGACGAGGGAAGACCCCCCTACAATGAGCAGTTCTTC; CDR3: CASSDEGRPPYNEQFF
D: -; V: TRBV5-1; J: TRBJ2-7; length: 14; size: -; DNA: TGCGCCAGCAGCGGAGGCCGGGACAGCGGGGAGCAGTACTTC; CDR3: CASSGGRDSGEQYF
D: -; V: TRBV7-2; J: TRBJ1-1; length: 15; size: -; DNA: TGTGCCAGCAGCTTATTGAATAGGGGGAACACTGAAGCTTTCTTT; CDR3: CASSLLNRGNTEAFF
D: -; V: TRBV7-6; J: TRBJ2-1; length: 11; size: few; DNA: TGTGCCAGCAGCTCGACAGAAGAGCAGTTCTTC; CDR3: CASSSTEEQFF
D: -; V: TRBV7-6; J: TRBJ2-6; length: 18; size: -; DNA: TGTGCCAGCAGCTTTGGGCTTGGCTCTGACTCTGGGGCCAACGTCCTGACTTTC; CDR3: CASSFGLGSDSGANVLTF
D: -; V: TRBV7-9; J: TRBJ2-6; length: 15; size: few; DNA: TGTGCCAGCAGCTTAGTTTCATCTGGGGCCAACGTCCTGACTTTC; CDR3: CASSLVSSGANVLTF
D: -; V: TRBV22-1; J: TRBJ2-1; length: 17; size: -; DNA: TGTCCTGGGAGCACCCGACTAGCGGGAGGGCCGCTGGATGAGCAGTTCTTC; CDR3: CPGSTRLAGGPLDEQFF
D: TRBD1; V: TRBV12-5; J: TRBJ2-1; length: 17; size: few; DNA: TGTGCTAGTGGCTTCTCGTCCGGGACAGAACTCTACAATGAGCAGTTCTTC; CDR3: CASGFSSGTELYNEQFF
D: TRBD1; V: TRBV6-1; J: TRBJ1-5; length: 16; size: -; DNA: TGTGCCAGCAGTGGGGTTTTCCGGGACAGGGGGCAGCCCCAGCATTTT; CDR3: CASSGVFRDRGQPQHF
D: -; V: TRBV18; J: TRBJ1-2; length: 15; size: -; DNA: TGTGCCAGCTCACGGCAGGGGACGGAAGTCTATGGCTACACCTTC; CDR3: CASSRQGTEVYGYTF
D: TRBD2; V: TRBV5-4; J: TRBJ2-1; length: 16; size: once; DNA: TGTGCCAGCAGCTCGGGACTAGCGGCGCAATACAATGAGCAGTTCTTC; CDR3: CASSSGLAAQYNEQFF
D: TRBD1; V: TRBV6-5; J: TRBJ1-1; length: 13; size: -; DNA: TGTGCCAGCAGCCGGGACAGGAACACTGAAGCTTTCTTT; CDR3: CASSRDRNTEAFF